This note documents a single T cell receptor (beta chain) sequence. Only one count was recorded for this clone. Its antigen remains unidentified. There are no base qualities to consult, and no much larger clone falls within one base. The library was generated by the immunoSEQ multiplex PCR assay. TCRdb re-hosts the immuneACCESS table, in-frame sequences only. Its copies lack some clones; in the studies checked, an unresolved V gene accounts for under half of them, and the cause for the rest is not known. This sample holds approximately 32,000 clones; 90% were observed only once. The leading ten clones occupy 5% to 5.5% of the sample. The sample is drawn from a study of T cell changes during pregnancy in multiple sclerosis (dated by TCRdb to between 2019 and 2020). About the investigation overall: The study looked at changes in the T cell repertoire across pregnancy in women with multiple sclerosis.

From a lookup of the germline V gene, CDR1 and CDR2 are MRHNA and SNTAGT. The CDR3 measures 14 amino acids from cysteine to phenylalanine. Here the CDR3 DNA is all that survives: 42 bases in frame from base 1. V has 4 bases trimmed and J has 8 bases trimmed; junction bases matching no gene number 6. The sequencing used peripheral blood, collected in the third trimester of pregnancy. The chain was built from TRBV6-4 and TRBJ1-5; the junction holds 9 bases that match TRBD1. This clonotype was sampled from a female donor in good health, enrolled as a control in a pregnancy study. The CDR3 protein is CASSAGTGIEPQHF. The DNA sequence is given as TGTGCCAGCAGTGCCGGGACAGGGATTGAGCCCCAGCATTTT.